Presented here are 28 T cell receptor beta chains from one specimen sequenced in a study of blood T cell repertoires in COVID-19. Profiling relied on immunoSEQ multiplex PCR, and the TCRdb table lists in-frame clones only, not all of them. The sample has approximately 50,000 clones, roughly 91% seen once. The material sequenced was peripheral blood. All receptors derive from a man at least 80 years old with active or convalescent COVID-19.

The J gene is TRBJ2-5, the V gene TRBV27, with 7 bases matching TRBD2. The CDR3 sequence is 15 residues long. The V gene's germline CDR1 is MNHEY and CDR2 SMNVEV (reference sequence). V shed 8 bases and J 5 bases; nucleotides not matched to a gene: 14. The CDR3 sequence: CASAPLDGRRETQYF. The CDR3 region has the DNA TGTGCCAGCGCCCCTCTTGACGGGAGGCGGGAGACCCAGTACTTC.

The V call is TRBV5-4, the J call TRBJ2-3, with TRBD2 identical over 10 bases. Looked up from germline, CDR1 is SGHNT and CDR2 is YYREEE (reference sequence). The V and J ends lost 1 base and 5 bases, in that order; junction bases with no gene match: 7. This CDR3 comprises 16 residues. In DNA form, the CDR3 reads TGTGCCAGCAGCTTGCAAGCGGGAGGGCCGGTAGATACGCAGTATTTT. It translates to CASSLQAGGPVDTQYF.

This chain joins TRBV7-2 and TRBJ2-3, with TRBD1 identical over 8 bases. The CDR3 is made up of 16 amino acids. The germline CDR1 and CDR2 sequences are SGHTA and FQGNSA. Trimming at V came to 1 base and at J to 2 bases, leaving 5 bases not matched to a gene. The CDR3 region is CASSLVGTGITDTQYF. As DNA, the CDR3 is TGTGCCAGCAGCTTAGTAGGGACAGGCATCACAGATACGCAGTATTTT.

This clone showed up just once. This chain links TRBV27 with TRBJ1-2; tentative D call: TRBD1 (5 bases). The CDR3 is made up of 14 amino acids. The germline gives CDR1 MNHEY, CDR2 SMNVEV (reference sequence). V gave up 6 bases and J gave up 1 base, with 12 bases separating them. CDR3 region: CASSRQTNNYGYTF. The CDR3 nucleotides are TGTGCCAGCAGCAGACAGACGAATAACTATGGCTACACCTTC.

The chain carries TRBV5-1 and TRBJ2-7; 7 positions match TRBD2. Germline values: CDR1 SGHRS, CDR2 YFSETQ. Trimming took 4 bases from V and 0 from J; bases not matched to a gene: 10. The CDR3 consists of 16 residues. The CDR3 spells CASSASLATSSYEQYF. In nucleotides, the CDR3 is TGCGCCAGCAGCGCCTCACTAGCGACTAGCTCCTACGAGCAGTACTTC.

The DNA of the CDR3 is TGTGCCTGGACCCCAGGACTAGCGGGAGATACGCAGTATTTT. Amino acids: CAWTPGLAGDTQYF. The chain employs TRBV30 and TRBJ2-3; TRBD2 matches 11 bases. CDR1 is GTSNPN and CDR2 is SVGIG in the germline V gene (reference sequence). The CDR3 is made up of 14 amino acids. Unmatched junction bases numbered 5, after V lost 4 bases and J lost 5 bases.

The V call is TRBV7-9, the J call TRBJ2-3; D ambiguous. Germline assignment: CDR1 SEHNR and CDR2 FQNEAQ (reference sequence). The CDR3 sequence is 13 residues long. Between the trimmed V and J ends, which lost 5 bases and 0 bases, there was a span of 6 bases. CDR3 loop: CASSPTSTDTQYF. CDR3 in DNA: TGTGCCAGCAGCCCGACTAGCACAGATACGCAGTATTTT.

This sequence joins TRBV29-1 and TRBJ2-3; 9 bases map to TRBD1. Germline V gene lookup returns CDR1 SQVTM and CDR2 ANQGSEA. The CDR3 runs to 14 residues. J lost 1 base, V lost 4 bases, and 3 bases had no gene match. The CDR3 bases are TGCAGCGTTGCCCGGACAGGGGGCACAGATACGCAGTATTTT. It codes for CSVARTGGTDTQYF.

The chain combines TRBV5-1 with TRBJ2-7, with D unclear. The CDR3 totals 14 residues. Trimming left V 2 bases short and J 9 bases short, with 18 bases between. From germline, CDR1 is SGHRS and CDR2 YFSETQ. CDR3 sequence (DNA): TGCGCCAGCAGCTTAGAACAGTCCTACGATGTGCAGTACTTC. Its translation is CASSLEQSYDVQYF.

The chain is built from TRBV19 and TRBJ2-3, with TRBD1 matching 9 bases. With 3 bases clipped from V and 5 bases from J, the junction kept 9 bases outside the gene matches. The CDR3 runs to 16 residues. From germline, CDR1 is LNHDA and CDR2 SQIVND (reference sequence). CDR3 coding DNA: TGTGCCAGTAGTATTCTCGGGACAGGGTGGAGAGATACGCAGTATTTT. This encodes CASSILGTGWRDTQYF.

The rearrangement uses TRBV11-2 and TRBJ2-2, with 10 bases lining up with TRBD2. This CDR3 contains 18 residues. V shed 3 bases and J 0 bases; nucleotides not matched to a gene: 7. Per the germline V gene, CDR1 is SGHAT and CDR2 is FQNNGV. The CDR3 loop is CASSFVAGGRTNTGELFF. For the CDR3, the DNA is TGTGCCAGCAGCTTCGTAGCGGGGGGCCGTACGAACACCGGGGAGCTGTTTTTT. The complete variable domain, with remaining parts taken from reference TRBV11-2 and TRBJ2-2, reads EAGVAQSPRYKIIEKRQSVAFWCNPISGHATLYWYQQILGQGPKLLIQFQNNGVVDDSQLPKDRFSAERLKGVDSTLKIQPAKLEDSAVYLCASSFVAGGRTNTGELFFGEGSRLTVL.

The chain has TRBV5-1 and TRBJ1-1; D is undetermined. This CDR3 is built from 13 residues. Germline lookup yields CDR1 SGHRS and CDR2 YFSETQ. Deletions cut 2 bases from V and 1 base from J, with 6 bases between. CDR3 nucleotides: TGCGCCAGCAGCTTCCGACAGAACACTGAAGCTTTCTTT. The encoded protein is CASSFRQNTEAFF.

V and J are TRBV4-1 and TRBJ1-2; 10 bases are shared with TRBD1. The CDR3 contains 16 residues. Germline V gives CDR1 MGHRA, CDR2 YSYEKL. J was trimmed by 6 bases and V by 6 bases; bases with no gene match: 13. This chain's CDR3 is CASRRNPLTGGDGYTF. CDR3 coding DNA: TGCGCCAGCAGACGAAACCCTCTGACAGGGGGCGATGGCTACACCTTC.

CDR3 in DNA: TGTGCCAGCAGTTACTCCTCTTCTAGCAATCAGCCCCAGCATTTT. Translating gives CASSYSSSSNQPQHF. The genes are TRBV6-5 and TRBJ1-5; D unresolved. Trimming left V 0 bases short and J 0 bases short, with 6 bases between. The CDR3 extends over 15 amino acids. Germline V lookup: CDR1 MNHEY, CDR2 SVGAGI.

The rearrangement links TRBV19 to TRBJ2-7; TRBD1 matches at 9 bases. Germline CDR1 LNHDA, CDR2 SQIVND (reference sequence). The CDR3 contains 16 residues. The trim removed 1 base at V and 2 bases at J, leaving 6 bases unmatched. Here the CDR3 reads CASSIGGTGSPYEQYF. The CDR3 region has the DNA TGTGCCAGTAGTATAGGGGGGACAGGGTCTCCCTACGAGCAGTACTTC.

The chain links TRBV19 to TRBJ1-4, with 7 bases identical to TRBD1. Trimming removed 7 bases from V and 8 bases from J; junction bases left unmatched: 10. CDR1 is LNHDA and CDR2 is SQIVND in the germline V gene (reference sequence). This CDR3 region has 14 residues. This CDR3 is CASKKRDRDEKLFF. The CDR3 DNA is TGTGCCAGTAAGAAACGAGACAGGGACGAAAAACTGTTTTTT.

V and J are TRBV5-1 and TRBJ2-5; 13 nucleotides align to TRBD2. The length of the CDR3 is 16 residues. V was pared by 3 bases and J by 4 bases, with 6 bases of the junction left unmatched. Germline CDR1 SGHRS, CDR2 YFSETQ. CDR3 sequence: CASSWTGLAGVETQYF. The CDR3 DNA is TGCGCCAGCAGCTGGACAGGACTAGCGGGAGTAGAGACCCAGTACTTC.

The chain carries TRBV29-1 and TRBJ2-7, with 9 bases identical to TRBD1. The CDR3 spans 13 residues. V gave up 4 bases and J gave up 5 bases; unmatched junction bases: 6. Germline assignment: CDR1 SQVTM and CDR2 ANQGSEA. CDR3 sequence: CSVGVDRGHEQYF. The CDR3 DNA reads TGCAGCGTTGGAGTGGACAGGGGCCACGAGCAGTACTTC.

The V gene is TRBV19, the J gene TRBJ1-4; D may be TRBD1 (5 bases). CDR3 length: 16 amino acids. V was clipped by 5 bases and J by 0 bases, with 13 bases between them. CDR1 and CDR2 (germline): LNHDA, SQIVND (reference sequence). This chain's CDR3 is CASSGPSTATNEKLFF. CDR3 coding DNA: TGTGCCAGTAGTGGGCCTTCGACAGCAACTAATGAAAAACTGTTTTTT.

V usage is TRBV3-1 (or the pseudogene TRBV3-2) and J usage is TRBJ2-2, with 11 bases aligning to TRBD2. V dropped 0 bases and J dropped 5; count of bases not matched to a gene: 5. The CDR3 covers 17 residues. The V gene's germline CDR1 is LGHDT and CDR2 YNNKEL (reference sequence). The CDR3 is CASSQELAGALTGELFF. CDR3 DNA: TGTGCCAGCAGCCAAGAACTAGCGGGAGCCTTGACCGGGGAGCTGTTTTTT.

V is TRBV10-3 and J is TRBJ1-5, with a possible D match to TRBD1 (6 bases). The CDR3 consists of 16 residues. V dropped 0 bases and J dropped 5 bases, with 14 bases sitting between them. Germline V gene lookup returns CDR1 ENHRY and CDR2 SYGVKD. As DNA, the CDR3 is TGTGCCATCAGTGAGTCGCTAGGGGCAGGGGATCAGCCCCAGCATTTT. Translated, it gives CAISESLGAGDQPQHF.

The DNA for the CDR3 is TGTGCCAGCCCCCTGGGACGGGGGGCCACCGGGGAGCTGTTTTTT. It yields the protein CASPLGRGATGELFF. This chain joins TRBV6-9 and TRBJ2-2, with a weak D call TRBD2 (7 bases). Germline V gene data show CDR1 as MNHGY and CDR2 as SVAAGI. The V end lost 8 bases, the J end lost 4 bases, and 17 bases lay between the germline ends. CDR3 size: 15 residues.

A single count supports this clone. V and J are TRBV6-2 or TRBV6-3 and TRBJ1-5; TRBD1 aligns across 10 bases. In germline, CDR1 is MNHEY, CDR2 SVGEGT. The length of the CDR3 is 17 residues. V was pared by 2 bases and J by 6 bases, with 10 bases of the junction left unmatched. CDR3 sequence reads: CASSYLRDRGWSQPQHF. CDR3 sequence (DNA): TGTGCCAGCAGTTACCTCCGGGACAGGGGATGGAGTCAGCCCCAGCATTTT.

The V gene is TRBV28, the J gene TRBJ1-6; D not resolved. This CDR3 is built from 17 residues. Germline V gene sequence: CDR1 MDHEN, CDR2 SYDVKM. Trimming left V 3 bases short and J 8 bases short, with 20 bases between. CDR3 nucleotides: TGTGCCAGCAGTTTCCCAAAGAAGGCAGGCCCCGATTCACCCCTCCACTTT. The encoded protein is CASSFPKKAGPDSPLHF.

The chain joins TRBV5-4 to TRBJ1-1; no reliable D call. CDR3 length: 14 amino acids. Germline V gene sequence: CDR1 SGHNT, CDR2 YYREEE (reference sequence). Trimming left V 4 bases short and J 0 bases short, with 10 bases between. The CDR3 bases are TGTGCCAGCAGCCTGGGTGTCATGAACACTGAAGCTTTCTTT. Its protein product is CASSLGVMNTEAFF.

The chain is built from TRBV19 and TRBJ2-7, with 8 bases aligning to TRBD1. The CDR3 totals 18 residues. The J segment lost 3 bases and the V segment lost 5 bases, leaving 18 bases of the junction unmatched. The germline gives CDR1 LNHDA, CDR2 SQIVND (reference sequence). Here the CDR3 reads CASSPWQGQAKESYEQYF. The CDR3 DNA follows: TGTGCCAGTAGTCCATGGCAGGGACAGGCGAAGGAGAGCTACGAGCAGTACTTC.

The J gene is TRBJ2-7, the V gene TRBV27, with TRBD2 identical over 9 bases. The CDR3 loop spans 13 amino acids. The junction had 0 bases not matched to a gene; V was cut back by 6 bases and J by 0 bases. In germline, CDR1 is MNHEY, CDR2 SMNVEV (reference sequence). The CDR3 region has the DNA TGTGCCAGCAGGACTAGCGGCTCCTACGAGCAGTACTTC. Its translation is CASRTSGSYEQYF.

The chain employs TRBV19 and TRBJ2-1, with D uncertain. The CDR3 is 16 residues long. The V and J ends lost 1 base and 2 bases respectively, with 12 bases between them. CDR1 and CDR2 (germline): LNHDA, SQIVND (reference sequence). CDR3 region: CASSIATGSPYNEQFF. The CDR3 DNA is TGTGCCAGTAGTATAGCCACCGGGTCCCCCTACAATGAGCAGTTCTTC.